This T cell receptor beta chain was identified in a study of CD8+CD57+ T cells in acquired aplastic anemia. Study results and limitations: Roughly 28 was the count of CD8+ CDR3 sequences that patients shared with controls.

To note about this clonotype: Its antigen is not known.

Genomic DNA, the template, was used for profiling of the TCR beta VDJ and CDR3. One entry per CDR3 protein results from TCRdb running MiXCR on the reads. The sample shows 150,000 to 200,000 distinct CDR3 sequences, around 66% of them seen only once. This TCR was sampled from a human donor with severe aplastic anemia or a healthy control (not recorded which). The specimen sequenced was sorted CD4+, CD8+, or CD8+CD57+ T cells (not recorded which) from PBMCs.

The CDR3 region is CASSHGTGNTIYF. The CDR3 DNA reads as TGTGCCAGCAGTCATGGGACTGGAAACACCATATATTTT. V and J are TRBV6-5 and TRBJ1-3; D remains ambiguous. Germline CDR1 is MNHEY and CDR2 is SVGAGI. Trimming took 5 bases from V and 2 from J, leaving 7 bases between them. This CDR3 is built from 13 residues.